The clone carrying this T cell receptor (beta chain) has only a few counts. The CDR3 contains 15 residues. In germline, CDR1 is MNHEY, CDR2 SMNVEV (reference sequence). The V gene lost 1 base and the J gene lost 3 bases, with 10 bases spanning the gap. TCRdb keeps only in-frame clones here, not all; method: immunoSEQ multiplex PCR. The sample carries about 220,000 clones, 86% recorded once. This sample was taken from a study of blood T cell repertoires in COVID-19. As for the study in general: COVID-19 samples collected from the United States, Italy and Spain covered acute and convalescent phases. T cells, B-cell-depleted T cells, or PBMCs provided the cDNA or gDNA that served as material.

The V call is TRBV27, the J call TRBJ2-1; tentative D call: TRBD1 (6 bases). The source material was peripheral blood. The receptor was isolated from a woman aged 30 to 39 who had recovered from COVID-19. In DNA form, the CDR3 reads TGTGCCAGCAGTTTATACAGGGAACTCTACAATGAGCAGTTCTTC. This translates into CASSLYRELYNEQFF.